This entry is about one T cell receptor (beta chain). Its antigen remains unidentified. This entry comes from a study of OX40 agonist ivuxolimab in advanced cancers. About the study: The diagnoses of dose-escalation patients were hepatocellular carcinoma, melanoma, renal cell or head and neck cancer. Having had anti-PD-1, anti-PD-L1 or anti-CTLA-4 therapy before was allowed, and over 35% had some. Findings and limits, study-wide: It was also the case that some nonresponders had low normalized T-cell clonal expansion.

Germline V gene lookup returns CDR1 LNHDA and CDR2 SQIVND (reference sequence). CDR3 length equals 15 residues. V dropped 6 bases and J dropped 1; count of bases not matched to a gene: 7. Clones were read by immunoSEQ multiplex PCR, and TCRdb kept only the in-frame ones, dropping some. The sample includes some 86,000 clones, about 94% of them seen just once. The study sampled blood at baseline, cycle 4 day 1, and cycle 7 day 1. The sequencing used CD4+ or CD8+ T cells sorted from blood, collected in a trial of the OX40 agonist ivuxolimab. The TCR originated in an adult with an advanced solid tumor such as melanoma, head and neck, liver or kidney cancer. This sequence joins TRBV19 and TRBJ2-7, with 9 bases lining up with TRBD1. The chain's CDR3 is CASSTRDRESYEQYF. The CDR3 bases are TGTGCCAGTAGCACCCGGGACAGGGAGTCCTACGAGCAGTACTTC. Full variable domain (missing parts from reference TRBV19 and TRBJ2-7): DGGITQSPKYLFRKEGQNVTLSCEQNLNHDAMYWYRQDPGQGLRLIYYSQIVNDFQKGDIAEGYSVSREKKESFPLTVTSAQKNPTAFYLCASSTRDRESYEQYFGPGTRLTVT.